Listed below are T cell receptor beta chains from one sample, sequenced in a study of blood T cell repertoires in COVID-19. Generated by immunoSEQ multiplex PCR, the TCRdb table keeps only in-frame clones and is missing some. The sample shows about 190,000 clones, more than 85% of them seen only once. The sequencing sample was made of peripheral blood. The receptors were gathered from a man between 65 and 85 years old with active or convalescent COVID-19. Each CDR3 is given with its conserved first and last residue. A D gene is named only where the DNA matches it firmly. Only some rows state a clone size, as once, few, many or a class for expanded clones.

J: TRBJ1-3
size: many
V: TRBV3-1/TRBV3-2
D: -
DNA: TGTGCCAGCAGCCCAATGGGCCGCTCGTCCAACACCATATATTTT
CDR3: CASSPMGRSSNTIYF

J: TRBJ1-1
size: -
V: TRBV13
D: TRBD1
DNA: TGTGCCAGCAGCAACAACAGGGGTATAAGCACTGAAGCTTTCTTT
CDR3: CASSNNRGISTEAFF

J: TRBJ1-2
size: -
V: TRBV6-2/TRBV6-3
D: TRBD1
DNA: TGTGCCAGCAGCCGCCATGGACAGGGGGCCATCTATGGCTACACCTTC
CDR3: CASSRHGQGAIYGYTF

J: TRBJ2-3
size: -
V: TRBV28
D: -
DNA: TGTGCCAGCAGTTTAATGGGGGGTACAGATACGCAGTATTTT
CDR3: CASSLMGGTDTQYF

J: TRBJ2-1
size: few
V: TRBV5-1
D: -
DNA: TGCGCCAGCAGCCCCCTCGGGATCCTCGACAATGAGCAGTTCTTC
CDR3: CASSPLGILDNEQFF

J: TRBJ2-3
size: -
V: TRBV7-9
D: TRBD1
DNA: TGTGCCAGCAGACAGACCGGACAGGACGCAGATACGCAGTATTTT
CDR3: CASRQTGQDADTQYF

J: TRBJ2-3
size: -
V: TRBV12-3/TRBV12-4
D: -
DNA: TGTGCCAGCATGCAGGAATTCACAGATACGCAGTATTTT
CDR3: CASMQEFTDTQYF

J: TRBJ2-2
size: -
V: TRBV5-1
D: -
DNA: TGCGCCAGCCACTTAGGGGCGCAGGTCACCGGGGAGCTGTTTTTT
CDR3: CASHLGAQVTGELFF

J: TRBJ2-7
size: -
V: TRBV6-5
D: TRBD2
DNA: TGTGCCAGCAGTTTGGGACTAGCGGGCTCCTACGAGCAGTACTTC
CDR3: CASSLGLAGSYEQYF

J: TRBJ2-2
size: -
V: TRBV21-1
D: -
DNA: TGTGCCAGCAGCACGCCCCTTAGCGGGTTTGACACCGGGGAGCTGTTTTTT
CDR3: CASSTPLSGFDTGELFF

J: TRBJ2-3
size: few
V: TRBV20-1
D: -
DNA: TGCAGTGCTCAGGGCCCGGGTACGCAGTATTTT
CDR3: CSAQGPGTQYF

J: TRBJ2-3
size: -
V: TRBV28
D: TRBD1
DNA: TGTGCCAGCAGGGACAGGGTGGTCGATACGCAGTATTTT
CDR3: CASRDRVVDTQYF

J: TRBJ1-6
size: -
V: TRBV5-6
D: TRBD1
DNA: TGTGCCAGCAGCAGGCAGGGGGCGAGAGTTTCACCCCTCCACTTT
CDR3: CASSRQGARVSPLHF

J: TRBJ2-1
size: -
V: TRBV3-1/TRBV3-2
D: -
DNA: TGTGCCAGCAGCCTCCCCGACAGCGTAAGTTCCTACAATGAGCAGTTCTTC
CDR3: CASSLPDSVSSYNEQFF

J: TRBJ1-4
size: -
V: TRBV4-3
D: -
DNA: TGCGCCAGCAGCCAAGACCTCACAGGGGAAAAACTGTTTTTT
CDR3: CASSQDLTGEKLFF

J: TRBJ2-3
size: -
V: TRBV3-1/TRBV3-2
D: -
DNA: TGTGCCAGCAGCCAAGAGAGGGATCCAGATACGCAGTATTTT
CDR3: CASSQERDPDTQYF

J: TRBJ2-1
size: -
V: TRBV2
D: TRBD2
DNA: TGTGCCAGCAGTGGGGGACTAGCGGGAGTTGAGCAGTTCTTC
CDR3: CASSGGLAGVEQFF

J: TRBJ1-5
size: -
V: TRBV3-1/TRBV3-2
D: TRBD1
DNA: TGTGCCAGCAGCCTCAGGGGGGAAGGGCAGCCCCAGCATTTT
CDR3: CASSLRGEGQPQHF

J: TRBJ2-7
size: -
V: TRBV2
D: -
DNA: TGTGCCAGCAAACGGGACACGGTATCCTACGAGCAGTACTTC
CDR3: CASKRDTVSYEQYF

J: TRBJ1-1
size: few
V: TRBV5-6
D: -
DNA: TGTGCCAGCAGCCAGTGGGACCCAGGGGACGGTGAAGCTTTCTTT
CDR3: CASSQWDPGDGEAFF

J: TRBJ2-7
size: -
V: TRBV28
D: -
DNA: TGTGCCAGCAGTCTAAGTACCTACGAGCAGTACTTC
CDR3: CASSLSTYEQYF

J: TRBJ1-4
size: -
V: TRBV30
D: TRBD1
DNA: TGTGCCGGCGGGACAGAAGAAAAACTGTTTTTT
CDR3: CAGGTEEKLFF

J: TRBJ2-1
size: -
V: TRBV5-4
D: TRBD1
DNA: TGTGCCAGCAGCCCGTGGACAGGGGGTATGTGGAATGAGCAGTTCTTC
CDR3: CASSPWTGGMWNEQFF

J: TRBJ2-3
size: -
V: TRBV19
D: -
DNA: TGTGCCAGCCGATCCCAGGGCTCTGGCACAGATACGCAGTATTTT
CDR3: CASRSQGSGTDTQYF

J: TRBJ2-2
size: -
V: TRBV20-1
D: TRBD2
DNA: TGCAGTGCTAGTAGGACTAGCGGAGGGACCGGGGAGCTGTTTTTT
CDR3: CSASRTSGGTGELFF

J: TRBJ2-7
size: many
V: TRBV2
D: TRBD1
DNA: TGTGCCACCTTATCTGGACAGGGAACATACGAGCAGTACTTC
CDR3: CATLSGQGTYEQYF

J: TRBJ2-4
size: -
V: TRBV9
D: TRBD1
DNA: TGTGCCAGCAGCGTTGCAGGACAGGGAAACATTCAGTACTTC
CDR3: CASSVAGQGNIQYF